The clone carrying this TCR beta chain turned up a few times. Its antigen is not identified. The data were taken from a study of T-cell memory formation after mild COVID-19. Study-level background: Across donors, TCR clusters were largely donor specific.

Germline V lookup: CDR1 SGHVS, CDR2 FNYEAQ. CDR3 length: 13 residues. The V and J ends lost 5 bases and 4 bases respectively, with 11 bases between them. Amplification by 5'RACE using constant-segment primers produced TCR alpha and TCR beta cDNA libraries that carried sample barcodes and UMIs. One entry per CDR3 protein, called by TCRdb with MiXCR from the 5' RACE reads. The data show 400,000 to 500,000 distinct CDR3 sequences, more than 15% seen once. Overall study results and limits: Certain responding clones were present in pre-infection memory, suggesting participation of cross-reactive memory.

This sequence originates from a man between 18 and 29 years old who had mild COVID-19 (a few samples of this study predate the infection). Cell type and time point are not known. Source material: PBMCs or a T cell subset sorted from them (not recorded which). The chain couples TRBV7-6 to TRBJ1-2; D unresolved. CDR3 amino acids: CASSPRQIYGYTF. DNA for the CDR3: TGTGCCAGCAGCCCAAGGCAAATCTATGGCTACACCTTC.